The 3 T cell receptor beta chains reported below all come from one sample, sequenced in a study of T-cell memory formation after mild COVID-19. TCRdb re-called the 5' RACE reads with MiXCR, one entry per CDR3 protein. The sample shows about 400,000 distinct CDR3 sequences, roughly 18% of them seen only once. Sequenced material: PBMCs or a T cell subset sorted from them (not recorded which). All receptors come from a man younger than 30 who had mild COVID-19 (a few samples of this study predate the infection). Cell type and time point are not known.

The J gene is TRBJ2-5, the V gene TRBV4-3; TRBD2 aligns across 8 bases. Germline V lookup: CDR1 LGHNA, CDR2 YSLEER. This CDR3 spans 15 amino acids. V trimming: 3 bases; J trimming: 3 bases; junction bases outside the gene matches: 6. The CDR3 bases are TGCGCCAGCAGCCATGGTAGCGGGGTAGAAGAGACCCAGTACTTC. As protein: CASSHGSGVEETQYF.

This clonotype was counted ten times or more. V and J are TRBV6-6 and TRBJ1-5, with 8 bases aligning to TRBD1. The V gene end was trimmed by 6 bases and the J gene end by 2 bases; junction bases not matched to a gene: 9. The CDR3 runs 16 residues. Germline CDR1 is MNHNY and CDR2 is SVGAGI (reference sequence). The CDR3 sequence is CASSPQGAWGNQPQHF. CDR3 coding DNA: TGTGCCAGCAGCCCCCAGGGGGCTTGGGGCAATCAGCCCCAGCATTTT.

This clonotype was observed a few times. The CDR3 region has the DNA TGCAGTGCTAGAGATATTGGGACTAGCGGCCACAATGAGCAGTTCTTC. Residues: CSARDIGTSGHNEQFF. This chain uses TRBV20-1 with TRBJ2-1; 11 bases agree with TRBD2. The length of the CDR3 is 16 residues. The ends lost 0 bases at V and 5 bases at J; junction bases unmatched: 6. Germline V lookup: CDR1 DFQATT, CDR2 SNEGSKA (reference sequence).